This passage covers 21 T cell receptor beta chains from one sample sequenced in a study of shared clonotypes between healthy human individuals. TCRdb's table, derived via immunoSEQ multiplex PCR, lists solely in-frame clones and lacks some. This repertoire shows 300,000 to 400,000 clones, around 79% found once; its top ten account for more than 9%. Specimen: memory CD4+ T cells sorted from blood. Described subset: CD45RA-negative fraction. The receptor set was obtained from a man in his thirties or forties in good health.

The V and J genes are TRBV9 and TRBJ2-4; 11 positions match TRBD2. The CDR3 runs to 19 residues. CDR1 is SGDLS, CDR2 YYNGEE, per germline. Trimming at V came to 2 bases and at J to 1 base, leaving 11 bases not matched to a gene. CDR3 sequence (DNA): TGTGCCAGCAGCGTCTCTAGCGGGAGGCTGGGGGAGGCCAAAAACATTCAGTACTTC. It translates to CASSVSSGRLGEAKNIQYF. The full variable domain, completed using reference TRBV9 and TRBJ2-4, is DSGVTQTPKHLITATGQRVTLRCSPRSGDLSVYWYQQSLDQGLQFLIQYYNGEERAKGNILERFSAQQFPDLHSELNLSSLELGDSALYFCASSVSSGRLGEAKNIQYFGAGTRLSVL.

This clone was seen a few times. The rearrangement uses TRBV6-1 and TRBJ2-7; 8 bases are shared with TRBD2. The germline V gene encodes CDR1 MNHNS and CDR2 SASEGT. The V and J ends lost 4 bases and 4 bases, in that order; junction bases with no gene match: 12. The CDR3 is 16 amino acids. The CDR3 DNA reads TGTGCCAGCAGTGGGGAACAGCTCCTAGCGGGTTACGAGCAGTACTTC. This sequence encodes CASSGEQLLAGYEQYF.

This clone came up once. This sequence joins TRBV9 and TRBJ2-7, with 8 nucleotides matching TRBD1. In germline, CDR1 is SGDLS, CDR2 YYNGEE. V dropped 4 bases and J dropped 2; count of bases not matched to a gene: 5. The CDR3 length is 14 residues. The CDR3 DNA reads TGTGCCAGCAGCCTAGGACAGGGAGCCTACGAGCAGTACTTC. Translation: CASSLGQGAYEQYF. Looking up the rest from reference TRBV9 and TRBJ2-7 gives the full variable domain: DSGVTQTPKHLITATGQRVTLRCSPRSGDLSVYWYQQSLDQGLQFLIQYYNGEERAKGNILERFSAQQFPDLHSELNLSSLELGDSALYFCASSLGQGAYEQYFGPGTRLTVT.

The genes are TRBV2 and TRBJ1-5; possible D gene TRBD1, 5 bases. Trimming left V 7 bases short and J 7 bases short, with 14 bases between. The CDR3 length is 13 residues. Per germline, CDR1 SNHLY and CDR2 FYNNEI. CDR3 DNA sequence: TGTGCCAGCACGGGGGGATTGATGCAGCCCCAGCATTTT. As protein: CASTGGLMQPQHF.

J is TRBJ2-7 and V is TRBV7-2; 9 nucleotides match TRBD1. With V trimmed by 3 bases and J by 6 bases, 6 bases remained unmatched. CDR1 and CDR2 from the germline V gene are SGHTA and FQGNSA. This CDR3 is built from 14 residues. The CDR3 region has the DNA TGTGCCAGCAGCTTTACAACAGGGGGCTTCGAGCAGTACTTC. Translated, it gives CASSFTTGGFEQYF.

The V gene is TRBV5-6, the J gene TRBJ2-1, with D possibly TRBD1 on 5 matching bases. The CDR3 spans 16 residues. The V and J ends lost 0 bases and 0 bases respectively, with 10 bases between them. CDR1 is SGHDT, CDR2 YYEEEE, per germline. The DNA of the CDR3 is TGTGCCAGCAGCTTGGAGCAGGGTAGCTCCTACAATGAGCAGTTCTTC. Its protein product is CASSLEQGSSYNEQFF.

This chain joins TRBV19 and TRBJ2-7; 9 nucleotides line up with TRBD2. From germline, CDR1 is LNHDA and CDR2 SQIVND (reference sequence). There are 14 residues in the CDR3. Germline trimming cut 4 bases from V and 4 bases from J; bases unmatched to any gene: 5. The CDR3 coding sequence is TGTGCCAGTAGTACAATGACTAGCGGTTACGAGCAGTACTTC. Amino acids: CASSTMTSGYEQYF. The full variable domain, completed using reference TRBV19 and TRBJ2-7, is DGGITQSPKYLFRKEGQNVTLSCEQNLNHDAMYWYRQDPGQGLRLIYYSQIVNDFQKGDIAEGYSVSREKKESFPLTVTSAQKNPTAFYLCASSTMTSGYEQYFGPGTRLTVT.

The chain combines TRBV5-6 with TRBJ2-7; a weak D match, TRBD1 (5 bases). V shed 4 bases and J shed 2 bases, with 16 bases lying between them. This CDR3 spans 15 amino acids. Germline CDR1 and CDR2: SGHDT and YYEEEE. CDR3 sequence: CASSPGPVEAYEQYF. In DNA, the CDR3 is TGTGCCAGCAGCCCAGGGCCGGTAGAGGCCTACGAGCAGTACTTC.

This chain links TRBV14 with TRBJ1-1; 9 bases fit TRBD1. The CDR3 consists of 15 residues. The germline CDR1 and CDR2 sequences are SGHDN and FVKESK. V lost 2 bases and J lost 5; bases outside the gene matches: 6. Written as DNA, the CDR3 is TGTGCCAGCAGCCAACTAGGGACAGGGTTGACTGAAGCTTTCTTT. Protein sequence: CASSQLGTGLTEAFF. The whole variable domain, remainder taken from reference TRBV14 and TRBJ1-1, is EAGVTQFPSHSVIEKGQTVTLRCDPISGHDNLYWYRRVMGKEIKFLLHFVKESKQDESGMPNNRFLAERTGGTYSTLKVQPAELEDSGVYFCASSQLGTGLTEAFFGQGTRLTVV.

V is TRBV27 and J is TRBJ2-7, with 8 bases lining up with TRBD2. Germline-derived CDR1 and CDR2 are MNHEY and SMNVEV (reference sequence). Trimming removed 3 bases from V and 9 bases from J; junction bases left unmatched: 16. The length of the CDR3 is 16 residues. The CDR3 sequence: CASSFGGDGGGSRQYF. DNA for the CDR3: TGTGCCAGCAGTTTCGGGGGCGACGGGGGGGGATCAAGGCAGTACTTC.

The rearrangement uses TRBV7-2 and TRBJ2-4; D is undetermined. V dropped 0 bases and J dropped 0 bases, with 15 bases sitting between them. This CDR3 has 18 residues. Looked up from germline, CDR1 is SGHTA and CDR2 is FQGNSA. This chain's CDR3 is CASSLALGQSLAKNIQYF. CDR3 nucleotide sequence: TGTGCCAGCAGCTTAGCGCTGGGTCAGTCACTAGCCAAAAACATTCAGTACTTC.

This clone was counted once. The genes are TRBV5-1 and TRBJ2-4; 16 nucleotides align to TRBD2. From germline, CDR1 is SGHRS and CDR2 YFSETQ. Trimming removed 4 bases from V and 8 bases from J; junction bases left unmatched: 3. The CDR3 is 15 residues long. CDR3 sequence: CASSAGLAGGDIQYF. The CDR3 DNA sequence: TGCGCCAGCAGCGCGGGACTAGCGGGAGGGGACATTCAGTACTTC.

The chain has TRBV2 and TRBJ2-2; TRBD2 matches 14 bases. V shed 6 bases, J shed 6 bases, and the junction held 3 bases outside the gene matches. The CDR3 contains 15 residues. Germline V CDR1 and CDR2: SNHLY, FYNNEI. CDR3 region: CASRGTSGSPGELFF. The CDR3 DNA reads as TGTGCCAGCAGGGGGACTAGCGGGAGTCCCGGGGAGCTGTTTTTT.

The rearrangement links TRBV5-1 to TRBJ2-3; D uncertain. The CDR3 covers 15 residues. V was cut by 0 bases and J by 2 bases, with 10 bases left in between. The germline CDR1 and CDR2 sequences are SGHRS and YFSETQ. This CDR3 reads CASSLGVGYTDTQYF. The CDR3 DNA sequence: TGCGCCAGCAGCTTGGGTGTCGGGTACACAGATACGCAGTATTTT.

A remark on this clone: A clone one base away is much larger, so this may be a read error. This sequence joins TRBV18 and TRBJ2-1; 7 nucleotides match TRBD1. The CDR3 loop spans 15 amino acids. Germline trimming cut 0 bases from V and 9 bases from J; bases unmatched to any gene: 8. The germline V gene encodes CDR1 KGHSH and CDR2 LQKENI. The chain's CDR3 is CASSPPTGTQGEQFF. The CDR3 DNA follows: TGTGCCAGCTCACCACCGACAGGGACCCAGGGTGAGCAGTTCTTC.

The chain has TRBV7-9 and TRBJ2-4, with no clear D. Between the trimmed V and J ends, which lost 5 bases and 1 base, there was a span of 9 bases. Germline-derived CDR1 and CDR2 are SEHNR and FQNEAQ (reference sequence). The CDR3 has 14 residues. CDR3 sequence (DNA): TGTGCCAGCAGCGTTGAAACGGCCAAAAACATTCAGTACTTC. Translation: CASSVETAKNIQYF.

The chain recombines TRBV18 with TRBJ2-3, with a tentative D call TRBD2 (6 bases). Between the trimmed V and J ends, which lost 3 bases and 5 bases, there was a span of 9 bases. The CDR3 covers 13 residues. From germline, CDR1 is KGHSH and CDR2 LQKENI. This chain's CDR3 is CASSPGTEDTQYF. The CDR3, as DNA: TGTGCCAGCTCACCGGGGACTGAAGATACGCAGTATTTT.

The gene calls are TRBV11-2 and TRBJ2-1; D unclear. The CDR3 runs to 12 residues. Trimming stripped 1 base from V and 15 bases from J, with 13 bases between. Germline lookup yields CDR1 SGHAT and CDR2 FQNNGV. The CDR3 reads CASSLGTVAPFF. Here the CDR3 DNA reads TGTGCCAGCAGCTTAGGTACGGTTGCCCCGTTCTTC.

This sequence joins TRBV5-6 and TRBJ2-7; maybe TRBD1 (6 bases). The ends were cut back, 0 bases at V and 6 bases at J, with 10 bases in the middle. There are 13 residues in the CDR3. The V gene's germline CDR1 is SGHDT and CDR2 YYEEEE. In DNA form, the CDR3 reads TGTGCCAGCAGCTTGGGGGGGCGGTTCGAGCAGTACTTC. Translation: CASSLGGRFEQYF.

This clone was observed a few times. CDR3 sequence reads: CASSGRTSGRMAYEQYF. CDR3 nucleotides: TGTGCCAGCTCAGGCAGGACTAGCGGGAGGATGGCCTACGAGCAGTACTTC. The rearrangement joins TRBV18 to TRBJ2-7; 14 nucleotides match TRBD2. The ends lost 5 bases at V and 2 bases at J; junction bases unmatched: 8. The CDR3 covers 17 residues. Germline V gene sequence: CDR1 KGHSH, CDR2 LQKENI.

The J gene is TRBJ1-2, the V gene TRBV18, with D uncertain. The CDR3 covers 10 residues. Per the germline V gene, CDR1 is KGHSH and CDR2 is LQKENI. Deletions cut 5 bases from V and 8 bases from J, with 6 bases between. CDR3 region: CASSKQGYTF. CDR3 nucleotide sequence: TGTGCCAGCTCAAAACAGGGCTACACCTTC.